Following are 5 T cell receptor beta chains from one sample sequenced in a study of blood T cell repertoires in COVID-19. The data were produced by immunoSEQ multiplex PCR, yet TCRdb's version contains in-frame clones alone and is incomplete. The data show about 21,000 clones, over 60% seen once. Input material: peripheral blood. The receptors come from a man aged 55 to 69 with active COVID-19.

The J gene is TRBJ2-5, the V gene TRBV7-9; TRBD1 aligns across 10 bases. The junction had 7 bases not matched to a gene; V was cut back by 5 bases and J by 4 bases. The CDR3 extends over 15 amino acids. In germline, CDR1 is SEHNR, CDR2 FQNEAQ (reference sequence). The DNA for the CDR3 is TGTGCCAGCAGCCCCAGCGGGACAGGGGCAGAGACCCAGTACTTC. This codes for CASSPSGTGAETQYF.

The DNA of the CDR3 is TGTGCCAGCAGCCCCGGACTAGCGGAACAAGAGACCCAGTACTTC. It encodes CASSPGLAEQETQYF. V and J are TRBV9 and TRBJ2-5, with TRBD2 identical over 10 bases. V shed 4 bases, J shed 2 bases, and the junction held 5 bases outside the gene matches. Germline-derived CDR1 and CDR2 are SGDLS and YYNGEE. The CDR3 is 15 residues long.

CDR3 nucleotide sequence: TGTGCCAGCTCCTTTAGTGGACAGGGAACAGATACGCAGTATTTT. Protein product: CASSFSGQGTDTQYF. The rearrangement joins TRBV27 to TRBJ2-3, with 8 bases matching TRBD1. Losses at the gene ends were 8 bases for V and 3 bases for J; bases not matched to a gene: 10. Germline CDR1 reads MNHEY; CDR2 reads SMNVEV (reference sequence). The CDR3 runs to 15 residues.

The rearrangement uses TRBV5-8 and TRBJ2-4, with a possible D match to TRBD1 (6 bases). V was cut by 1 base and J by 7 bases, with 9 bases left in between. This CDR3 has 13 amino acids. Germline-derived CDR1 and CDR2 are SGHTS and YDEGEE. CDR3 DNA: TGTGCCAGCAGCTTGAATCAGGGGAACATTCAGTACTTC. This translates into CASSLNQGNIQYF. Full variable domain (outside the CDR3, taken from reference TRBV5-8 and TRBJ2-4): EAGVTQSPTHLIKTRGQQATLRCSPISGHTSVYWYQQALGLGLQFLLWYDEGEERNRGNFPPRFSGRQFPNYSSELNVNALELEDSALYLCASSLNQGNIQYFGAGTRLSVL.

The chain uses TRBV27 and TRBJ1-5; 8 nucleotides line up with TRBD1. The CDR3 sequence is 14 residues long. Germline values: CDR1 MNHEY, CDR2 SMNVEV (reference sequence). J lost 7 bases, V lost 5 bases, and 7 bases had no gene match. CDR3 region: CASSIGQGTQPQHF. As DNA, the CDR3 is TGTGCCAGCAGTATCGGACAGGGTACCCAGCCCCAGCATTTT.